These 15 T cell receptor beta chains were sequenced from one sample in a study of T cell responses to AZD1222 COVID-19 vaccine. TCRdb's table, derived via immunoSEQ multiplex PCR, lists solely in-frame clones and lacks some. The sample records approximately 140,000 clones, 85% to 95% being singletons. Material: peripheral blood, obtained on day 0 of AZD1222 vaccination. The receptors shown here come from an adult in good health.

The rearrangement links TRBV12-3 or TRBV12-4 to TRBJ1-3; D unclear. V lost 6 bases and J lost 1, with 4 bases in between. The CDR3 is 12 amino acids. In DNA form, the CDR3 reads TGTGCCAGCAGCCGATCTGGAAACACCATATATTTT. Protein sequence: CASSRSGNTIYF.

This clone was seen once. The chain employs TRBV29-1 and TRBJ1-1; TRBD1 is a possible D gene (6 bases). The CDR3 covers 15 residues. Germline lookup yields CDR1 SQVTM and CDR2 ANQGSEA. Trimming removed 6 bases from V and 4 bases from J, with 21 bases in between. The CDR3 spells CSVSRLGGGGTEAFF. The CDR3 DNA reads as TGCAGCGTCTCTAGGCTGGGGGGAGGGGGCACTGAAGCTTTCTTT.

The chain is built from TRBV20-1 and TRBJ1-2; tentatively, D is TRBD1 (6 bases). The germline gives CDR1 DFQATT, CDR2 SNEGSKA (reference sequence). V lost 3 bases to trimming and J lost 0 bases, with 14 bases between them. CDR3 size: 15 residues. DNA of the CDR3: TGCAGTGCTAGTAACCGGGACAACGCTAACTATGGCTACACCTTC. It specifies CSASNRDNANYGYTF.

This rearrangement joins TRBV7-8 to TRBJ1-4; D is undetermined. The ends were cut back, 3 bases at V and 8 bases at J, with 7 bases in the middle. The CDR3 extends over 12 amino acids. CDR1 is SGHVS and CDR2 is FQNEAQ in the germline V gene. The DNA for the CDR3 is TGTGCCAGCAGCTTCAATAGAGAAAAACTGTTTTTT. Residues: CASSFNREKLFF.

The rearrangement joins TRBV6-6 to TRBJ1-5; TRBD1 is a possible D gene (5 bases). Germline V gene lookup returns CDR1 MNHNY and CDR2 SVGAGI (reference sequence). V was clipped by 6 bases and J by 7 bases, with 7 bases between them. This CDR3 contains 11 residues. The CDR3 region has the DNA TGTGCCAGCAGGGGGCGACAGCCCCAGCATTTT. Its translation is CASRGRQPQHF.

The rearrangement uses TRBV11-2 and TRBJ2-6, with D possibly being TRBD2 (5 bases). V lost 11 bases to trimming and J lost 0 bases, with 14 bases between them. The germline gives CDR1 SGHAT, CDR2 FQNNGV. CDR3 length equals 15 residues. In DNA, the CDR3 is TGTGCCGCGGGCAGAGTTGACTCTGGGGCCAACGTCCTGACTTTC. Amino acid sequence: CAAGRVDSGANVLTF.

The chain is built from TRBV30 and TRBJ2-7; 8 bases align to TRBD1. This CDR3 spans 15 amino acids. V shed 0 bases, J shed 3 bases, and the junction held 7 bases outside the gene matches. The germline V gene encodes CDR1 GTSNPN and CDR2 SVGIG (reference sequence). CDR3 in DNA: TGTGCCTGGAGTGTACCTGGGACAGGTGGCTACGAGCAGTACTTC. Protein product: CAWSVPGTGGYEQYF.

This chain connects TRBV5-3 to TRBJ2-7, with 7 bases aligning to TRBD1. TRBV5-3 is reported as an ORF; its role is uncertain. The trim removed 7 bases at V and 1 base at J, leaving 14 bases unmatched. There are 16 residues in the CDR3. Here the CDR3 reads CARDPWGTEKSYEQYF. The CDR3 DNA follows: TGTGCCAGAGACCCCTGGGGGACAGAGAAATCCTACGAGCAGTACTTC.

The V call is TRBV18, the J call TRBJ1-6; D not certain. The CDR3 is 16 amino acids. CDR1 and CDR2 from the germline V gene are KGHSH and LQKENI. The V gene lost 3 bases and the J gene lost 2 bases, with 11 bases spanning the gap. In nucleotides, the CDR3 is TGTGCCAGCTCACCTCCGAGAGGCACCTATAATTCACCCCTCCACTTT. Translating gives CASSPPRGTYNSPLHF.

The CDR3 DNA sequence: TGTGCCAGCAGCCAAGGGGACAGAGATGGCTACACCTTC. Translating gives CASSQGDRDGYTF. The J gene is TRBJ1-2, the V gene TRBV4-2, with 7 positions matching TRBD1. V lost 1 base and J lost 6; bases outside the gene matches: 2. The CDR3 spans 13 residues. Germline CDR1 reads LGHNA; CDR2 reads YNFKEQ.

The chain employs TRBV6-5 and TRBJ1-2; D uncertain. V was cut by 4 bases and J by 5 bases, with 8 bases left in between. The germline V gene has CDR1 MNHEY and CDR2 SVGAGI. The CDR3 length is 12 residues. The CDR3 DNA follows: TGTGCCAGCAGTTTCAACAGTTATGGCTACACCTTC. Residues: CASSFNSYGYTF.

The chain has TRBV21-1 and TRBJ1-1; the D call of TRBD1 is as the table states it, not checked on the DNA. TRBV21-1 has pseudogene status. The CDR3 contains 17 residues. CDR3 sequence: CASSRARTGGGSTEAFF. In DNA, the CDR3 is TGTGCCAGCAGCAGGGCCCGGACAGGGGGTGGTAGCACTGAAGCTTTCTTT.

CDR3 in amino acids: CASSIKGGTYEQYF. DNA for the CDR3: TGTGCCAGTAGTATAAAAGGGGGGACCTACGAGCAGTACTTC. This chain connects TRBV19 to TRBJ2-7; D tentatively fits TRBD1 or TRBD2 (6 bases each). V lost 2 bases and J 2 bases, leaving 10 bases between the germline ends. There are 14 residues in the CDR3. Per germline, CDR1 LNHDA and CDR2 SQIVND (reference sequence).

This chain connects TRBV7-2 to TRBJ1-2; the D is unclear. Germline V gene sequence: CDR1 SGHTA, CDR2 FQGNSA. The CDR3 spans 14 residues. The V end lost 1 base, the J end lost 4 bases, and 10 bases lay between the germline ends. CDR3 residues: CASSLGRPGYGYTF. CDR3 coding DNA: TGTGCCAGCAGCTTAGGAAGGCCAGGCTATGGCTACACCTTC. The full variable domain, in which reference TRBV7-2 and TRBJ1-2 provide the parts outside the CDR3, is GAGVSQSPSNKVTEKGKDVELRCDPISGHTALYWYRQSLGQGLEFLIYFQGNSAPDKSGLPSDRFSAERTGGSVSTLTIQRTQQEDSAVYLCASSLGRPGYGYTFGSGTRLTVV.

As DNA, the CDR3 is TGCGCCAGCTGCCCCGCAGGAATAGAGACCCAGTACTTC. Protein product: CASCPAGIETQYF. The rearrangement links TRBV5-1 to TRBJ2-5; D call uncertain. This CDR3 comprises 13 residues. CDR1 is SGHRS, CDR2 YFSETQ, per germline. The V end was cut by 7 bases, the J end by 4 bases, with 14 bases between.